The 27 T cell receptor beta chains below were found in one sample sequenced in a study of breast tumors, draining lymph nodes, adjacent tissues. TCRdb re-called the multiplex PCR reads with MiXCR, one entry per CDR3 protein. The sample lists about 170,000 distinct CDR3 sequences, about 30% occurring once. The lymph nodes were axillary draining lymph nodes from breast cancer patients. Specimen: axillary lymph node tissue. Receptors originate from a female donor with breast cancer. Some clones in this sample may be carry-over from other donors' samples.

This clonotype was seen many times. The chain couples TRBV28 to TRBJ1-3; D perhaps matches TRBD1 (6 bases). Per germline, CDR1 MDHEN and CDR2 SYDVKM. The CDR3 spans 14 residues. V shed 4 bases and J shed 8 bases, with 15 bases lying between them. For the CDR3, the DNA is TGTGCCAGCAGTTATGACAGGCGGAAAGACACCATATATTTT. Protein product: CASSYDRRKDTIYF.

The rearrangement joins TRBV4-1 to TRBJ1-5; no definite D call. The CDR3 is made up of 17 amino acids. Trimming left V 1 base short and J 4 bases short, with 17 bases between. Germline V gene data show CDR1 as MGHRA and CDR2 as YSYEKL. CDR3 DNA sequence: TGCGCCAGCAGCCAAGTTCCTCGCGGGGTCGGTAATCAGCCCCAGCATTTT. Translated, it gives CASSQVPRGVGNQPQHF.

This clonotype was observed many times. The V call is TRBV28, the J call TRBJ1-6; no firm D call. The CDR3 extends over 13 amino acids. Germline CDR1 reads MDHEN; CDR2 reads SYDVKM. Trimming shortened V by 6 bases and J by 9 bases, and 12 bases separated the two germline ends. CDR3 coding DNA: TGTGCCAGCAGGAGGGAGGGCGCTTCACCCCTCCACTTT. It translates to CASRREGASPLHF.

This clonotype was detected ten times or more. The chain recombines TRBV20-1 with TRBJ2-7; D possibly matches TRBD1 or TRBD2 (5 bases each). Germline CDR1 is DFQATT and CDR2 is SNEGSKA (reference sequence). V gave up 6 bases and J gave up 5 bases, with 17 bases separating them. CDR3 size: 13 residues. The DNA of the CDR3 is TGCAGTGCCAACCCGGGACGAGGAAACGAGCAGTACTTC. This gives the protein CSANPGRGNEQYF.

The chain joins TRBV19 to TRBJ1-4; 7 positions match TRBD1. The CDR3 is made up of 14 amino acids. Looked up from germline, CDR1 is LNHDA and CDR2 is SQIVND (reference sequence). Trimming removed 5 bases from V and 7 bases from J; junction bases left unmatched: 7. This CDR3 is CASSWTGTGEKLFF. CDR3 nucleotides: TGTGCCAGTAGTTGGACAGGAACGGGTGAAAAACTGTTTTTT. Filled out from reference TRBV19 and TRBJ1-4, the complete variable domain reads DGGITQSPKYLFRKEGQNVTLSCEQNLNHDAMYWYRQDPGQGLRLIYYSQIVNDFQKGDIAEGYSVSREKKESFPLTVTSAQKNPTAFYLCASSWTGTGEKLFFGSGTQLSVL.

V and J are TRBV5-1 and TRBJ2-3, with a weak D call TRBD2 (6 bases). The CDR3 spans 17 residues. V was cut by 3 bases and J by 1 base, with 18 bases left in between. Germline V CDR1 and CDR2: SGHRS, YFSETQ. The chain's CDR3 is CASSSLGGVWGTDTQYF. The CDR3 bases are TGCGCCAGCAGCTCCTTGGGGGGAGTTTGGGGCACAGATACGCAGTATTTT. Combining the CDR3 with reference TRBV5-1 and TRBJ2-3 gives the whole variable domain KAGVTQTPRYLIKTRGQQVTLSCSPISGHRSVSWYQQTPGQGLQFLFEYFSETQRNKGNFPGRFSGRQFSNSRSEMNVSTLELGDSALYLCASSSLGGVWGTDTQYFGPGTRLTVL.

This clonotype was detected ten times or more. This chain connects TRBV12-5 to TRBJ2-2; D gene unclear. CDR3 length: 12 residues. The ends were cut back, 7 bases at V and 3 bases at J, with 6 bases in the middle. Germline V lookup: CDR1 LGHNT, CDR2 FRNRAP. This CDR3 reads CASAFYTGELFF. DNA for the CDR3: TGTGCTAGTGCCTTTTACACCGGGGAGCTGTTTTTT.

This clonotype occurred many times. This may stem from a read error, because a much larger clone lies one nucleotide away. This sequence joins TRBV20-1 and TRBJ1-6, with 7 bases fitting TRBD1. CDR3 length equals 15 residues. Germline CDR1 DFQATT, CDR2 SNEGSKA (reference sequence). The ends lost 6 bases at V and 9 bases at J; junction bases unmatched: 14. The CDR3 nucleotides read TGCAGTGCACCACCACGGACAGGACAGACTTCACCCCTCCACTTT. It yields the protein CSAPPRTGQTSPLHF.

This clonotype was counted once. A much larger clone lies a single base off, so this may be a read error. The chain couples TRBV27 to TRBJ2-7, with D possibly TRBD1 on 5 matching bases. Per germline, CDR1 MNHEY and CDR2 SMNVEV (reference sequence). This CDR3 has 13 residues. The CDR3 DNA reads as TGTGTCAGCAGTTTGATAGGGGTACGCGAGCAGTACTTC. Encoded protein: CVSSLIGVREQYF.

This clonotype was recorded at least ten times. This chain links TRBV24-1 with TRBJ1-5, with D possibly matching TRBD1 (6 bases). This CDR3 is built from 16 residues. Germline CDR1 KGHDR, CDR2 SFDVKD. V gave up 4 bases and J gave up 7 bases, with 19 bases separating them. Written as DNA, the CDR3 is TGTGCCACCAGTGAGGGCGGGCGGGGGGCGCGCCAGCCCCAGCATTTT. This sequence encodes CATSEGGRGARQPQHF.

This clonotype was recorded once. A single base separates this from a much larger clone, so it may be a read error. This rearrangement joins TRBV3-1 to TRBJ2-1; tentative D call: TRBD2 (7 bases). Germline values: CDR1 LGHDT, CDR2 YNNKEL (reference sequence). V dropped 4 bases and J dropped 0 bases, with 16 bases sitting between them. The CDR3 sequence is 17 residues long. The CDR3 region is CASSRDLAGASYNEQFF. The CDR3 nucleotides read TGTGCCAGCAGCCGAGATCTTGCGGGGGCCTCCTACAATGAGCAGTTCTTC.

This clonotype was counted many times. The rearrangement links TRBV5-6 to TRBJ2-7; D tentatively fits TRBD1 or TRBD2 (5 bases each). Germline lookup yields CDR1 SGHDT and CDR2 YYEEEE. V lost 4 bases to trimming and J lost 2 bases, with 16 bases between them. This CDR3 contains 15 residues. CDR3 DNA: TGTGCCAGCAGCCGGGACCGGGATGGTACCTACGAGCAGTACTTC. This encodes CASSRDRDGTYEQYF.

This chain joins TRBV20-1 and TRBJ1-5; TRBD1 aligns across 8 bases. The trim removed 6 bases at V and 4 bases at J, leaving 23 bases unmatched. Germline loops: CDR1 DFQATT, CDR2 SNEGSKA (reference sequence). The CDR3 runs to 19 residues. CDR3 in amino acids: CSAPSRENTGQGPNQPQHF. CDR3 in DNA: TGCAGTGCGCCCAGTCGGGAGAACACCGGACAGGGACCGAATCAGCCCCAGCATTTT.

The chain combines TRBV5-5 with TRBJ2-6; D uncertain. The CDR3 has 16 residues. Germline V lookup: CDR1 SGHKS, CDR2 YYEKEE (reference sequence). Trimming removed 2 bases from V and 4 bases from J, with 13 bases in between. The CDR3 DNA sequence: TGTGCCAGCAGCTTTGCTAACACCGGGGGGGCCAACGTCCTGACTTTC. Its translation: CASSFANTGGANVLTF.

With respect to this clonotype: A read error may produce the germline difference seen at one junction end. CDR3 bases: TGTGCCAGCAGATCGAGACAGGGGATCTTCGCTGAAGCTCTCTTT. Translating it yields CASRSRQGIFAEALF. The chain is built from TRBV12-3 or TRBV12-4 and TRBJ1-1, with 8 bases matching TRBD1. CDR3 size: 15 residues.

Note on this clonotype: The CDR3 end shows no conserved phenylalanine or tryptophan, and so a read error is likely. The CDR3 is CASSPTGSSPLHS. The DNA of the CDR3 is TGTGCCAGCAGCCCGACAGGATCTTCACCCCTCCACTCT. The chain is built from TRBV9 and TRBJ1-6; D is perhaps TRBD1 (6 bases). The germline V and J ends were trimmed by 4 bases and 9 bases, with 11 bases remaining between them. The CDR3 has 13 residues. The germline V gene encodes CDR1 SGDLS and CDR2 YYNGEE.

A word on this clonotype: This may be a read error: a much more frequent sequence differs by one nucleotide. V and J are TRBV7-2 and TRBJ2-3, with 7 positions matching TRBD1. The J call may be mistaken, given a closer DNA end match to TRBJ1-5. The CDR3 loop spans 15 amino acids. Germline loops: CDR1 SGHTA, CDR2 FQGNSA. The CDR3 coding sequence is TGTGCCAGCAGCTTAGGGGGCCAGGGGGTAGATACGCAGCATTTT. Encoded protein: CASSLGGQGVDTQHF.

DNA for the CDR3: TGTGCCAGCATCCGACAGGGGGGAGGTCAGCCCCAGCATTTT. It yields the protein CASIRQGGGQPQHF. The chain uses TRBV2 and TRBJ1-5, with 9 bases identical to TRBD1. CDR3 length: 14 amino acids. From germline, CDR1 is SNHLY and CDR2 FYNNEI. J gave up 6 bases and V 7 bases, and 7 bases lay outside the gene matches.

The rearrangement uses TRBV5-1 and TRBJ2-1; tentative D call: TRBD2 (6 bases). Germline V gives CDR1 SGHRS, CDR2 YFSETQ. V lost 3 bases and J 9 bases, leaving 16 bases between the germline ends. This CDR3 region has 14 residues. The CDR3, as DNA: TGCGCCAGCAGCTCGGGACTCATGAACACTGAGCAGTTCTTC. Encoded protein: CASSSGLMNTEQFF.

This clonotype has at least ten counts. The V gene is TRBV29-1, the J gene TRBJ1-2, with D uncertain. Trimming pared 3 bases from V and 5 bases from J, leaving 10 bases between. Germline V gene data show CDR1 as SQVTM and CDR2 as ANQGSEA. This CDR3 comprises 12 residues. As DNA, the CDR3 is TGCAGCGTTGAGACAACAAGGTATGGCTACACCTTC. It encodes CSVETTRYGYTF.

V is TRBV12-3 or TRBV12-4 and J is TRBJ1-4, with TRBD1 as a possible D gene (6 bases). With 5 bases removed from V and 14 bases from J, the gap between germline ends came to 18 bases. This CDR3 spans 13 amino acids. The CDR3 is CASSAAPGEGLFF. DNA for the CDR3: TGTGCCAGCAGTGCCGCTCCAGGGGAGGGCCTGTTTTTT.

This clonotype showed up many times. This chain uses TRBV5-5 with TRBJ2-7; D is possibly TRBD1 or TRBD2 (5 bases each). Germline assignment: CDR1 SGHKS and CDR2 YYEKEE (reference sequence). The ends were cut back, 0 bases at V and 2 bases at J, with 12 bases in the middle. CDR3 length: 15 amino acids. CDR3 nucleotide sequence: TGTGCCAGCAGCTTGGTAGGGACCGCCGCCTACGAGCAGTACTTC. Translating it yields CASSLVGTAAYEQYF.

There are many counts of this clonotype. Here the CDR3 reads CASSSTGGYETQYF. The DNA for the CDR3 is TGTGCCAGCAGTTCGACAGGGGGATATGAGACCCAGTACTTC. The V and J genes are TRBV2 and TRBJ2-5; 9 bases are a match to TRBD1. This CDR3 is 14 amino acids long. The V gene's germline CDR1 is SNHLY and CDR2 FYNNEI. The J segment lost 5 bases and the V segment lost 5 bases, leaving 6 bases of the junction unmatched.

The CDR3 is CASSLYGASNQPQHF. As DNA, the CDR3 is TGTGCCAGCAGTCTATACGGGGCCAGCAATCAGCCCCAGCATTTT. The chain employs TRBV27 and TRBJ1-5; D might be TRBD1 (5 bases). This CDR3 is 15 amino acids long. CDR1 and CDR2 from the germline V gene are MNHEY and SMNVEV (reference sequence). Trimming took 5 bases from V and 1 from J, leaving 12 bases between them.

The chain has TRBV7-9 and TRBJ1-5; no firm D call. The V end lost 6 bases, the J end lost 0 bases, and 12 bases lay between the germline ends. CDR3 length equals 15 residues. The germline V gene has CDR1 SEHNR and CDR2 FQNEAQ (reference sequence). The CDR3 sequence: CASRLGRVSNQPQHF. CDR3 DNA: TGTGCCAGCAGATTGGGGAGAGTTAGCAATCAGCCCCAGCATTTT.

This clonotype was counted only a few times. Possible read error: a much larger clone is one base away. This rearrangement joins TRBV7-9 to TRBJ2-3, with D unresolved. Near its end, the DNA agrees better with TRBJ1-5, so the J call may be wrong. The CDR3 is 15 amino acids. Germline lookup yields CDR1 SEHNR and CDR2 FQNEAQ (reference sequence). The CDR3 DNA is TGTGCCAGCAGCTTAAGCGGGAGGGCCACAGATACGCAGCATTTT. This codes for CASSLSGRATDTQHF.

At least ten counts were recorded for this clonotype. The rearrangement uses TRBV19 and TRBJ1-5, with D possibly TRBD1 on 6 matching bases. Per the germline V gene, CDR1 is LNHDA and CDR2 is SQIVND (reference sequence). The CDR3 has 16 residues. Trimming took off 4 bases at V and 5 bases at J, with 18 bases between the two ends. The CDR3 DNA is TGTGCCAGTAGTAATAGGCTCAGGGGAAGCGATCAGCCCCAGCATTTT. Translating it yields CASSNRLRGSDQPQHF.